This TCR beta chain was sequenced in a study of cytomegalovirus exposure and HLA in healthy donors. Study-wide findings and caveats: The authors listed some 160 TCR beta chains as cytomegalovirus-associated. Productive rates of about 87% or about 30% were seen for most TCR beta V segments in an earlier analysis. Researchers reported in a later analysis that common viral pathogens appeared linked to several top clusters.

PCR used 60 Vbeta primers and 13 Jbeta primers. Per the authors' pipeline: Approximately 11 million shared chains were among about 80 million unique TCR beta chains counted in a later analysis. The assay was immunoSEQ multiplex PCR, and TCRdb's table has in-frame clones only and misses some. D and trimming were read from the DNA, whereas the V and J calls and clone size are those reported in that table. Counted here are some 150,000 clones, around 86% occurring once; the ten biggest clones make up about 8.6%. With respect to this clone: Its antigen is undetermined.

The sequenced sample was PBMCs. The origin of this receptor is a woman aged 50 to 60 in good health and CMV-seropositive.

The CDR3 DNA is TGCAGTGCTAGGTCGGGGGAGACCCAGTACTTC. Its protein is CSARSGETQYF. The chain recombines TRBV20-1 with TRBJ2-5; tentative D call: TRBD2 (5 bases). V was shortened by 3 bases and J by 5 bases, with 7 bases between the two germline ends. The CDR3 consists of 11 residues. Per the germline V gene, CDR1 is DFQATT and CDR2 is SNEGSKA (reference sequence).